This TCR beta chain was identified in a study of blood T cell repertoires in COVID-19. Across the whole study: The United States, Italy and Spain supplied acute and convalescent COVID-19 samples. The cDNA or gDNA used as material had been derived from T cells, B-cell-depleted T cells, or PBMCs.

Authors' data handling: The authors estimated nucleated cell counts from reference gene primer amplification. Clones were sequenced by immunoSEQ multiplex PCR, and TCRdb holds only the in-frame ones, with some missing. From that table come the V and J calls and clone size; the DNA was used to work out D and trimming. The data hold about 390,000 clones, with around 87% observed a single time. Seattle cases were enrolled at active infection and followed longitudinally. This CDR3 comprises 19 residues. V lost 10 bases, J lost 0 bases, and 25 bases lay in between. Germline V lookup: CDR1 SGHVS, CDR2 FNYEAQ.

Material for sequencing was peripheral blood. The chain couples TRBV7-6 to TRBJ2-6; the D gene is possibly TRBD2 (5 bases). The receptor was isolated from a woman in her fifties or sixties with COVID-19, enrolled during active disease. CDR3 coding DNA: TGTGCCATCCCACTCGAGAGGGCTATTCCAAGCTCTGGGGCCAACGTCCTGACTTTC. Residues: CAIPLERAIPSSGANVLTF.